These 20 T cell receptor beta chains came from one sample sequenced in a study of T cell responses to AZD1222 COVID-19 vaccine. TCRdb keeps only in-frame clones here, not all; method: immunoSEQ multiplex PCR. This table holds around 160,000 clones, about 91% found once. The sample in question was peripheral blood, obtained 28 days after the second AZD1222 dose. These TCRs come from an adult who received the AZD1222 COVID-19 vaccine.

This clone was found once. This chain connects TRBV5-1 to TRBJ2-1, with a tentative D call TRBD1 (6 bases). Trimming left V 4 bases short and J 10 bases short, with 15 bases between. The CDR3 runs to 13 residues. Germline V lookup: CDR1 SGHRS, CDR2 YFSETQ. The DNA of the CDR3 is TGCGCCAGCAGCGTTCTACAGGGACAAGAGCAGTTCTTC. Amino acids: CASSVLQGQEQFF.

The chain carries TRBV5-8 and TRBJ1-5; TRBD1 might be the D (5 bases). V was pared by 2 bases and J by 2 bases, with 8 bases between. This CDR3 is 14 amino acids long. The germline CDR1 and CDR2 sequences are SGHTS and YDEGEE. Written as DNA, the CDR3 is TGTGCCAGCAGCTTCAAAGGGGGCAATCAGCCCCAGCATTTT. Its translation: CASSFKGGNQPQHF.

The V call is TRBV15, the J call TRBJ1-6, with a weak D call TRBD1 (5 bases). The germline V gene encodes CDR1 LNHNV and CDR2 YYDKDF (reference sequence). V lost 8 bases, J lost 0 bases, and 8 bases lay in between. The CDR3 is 14 residues long. The CDR3 bases are TGTGCCACCGCAGGGTTCTCCTATAATTCACCCCTCCACTTT. This translates into CATAGFSYNSPLHF.

The chain uses TRBV5-3 and TRBJ1-5; 7 bases agree with TRBD1. Being an ORF, TRBV5-3 has a function that is uncertain. The CDR3 spans 14 residues. V gave up 4 bases and J gave up 7 bases; unmatched junction bases: 8. The CDR3 sequence: CARSKTGTNQPQHF. The CDR3 DNA follows: TGTGCCAGAAGCAAGACAGGGACCAACCAGCCCCAGCATTTT.

The chain couples TRBV3-1 (or the pseudogene TRBV3-2) to TRBJ2-3; 13 bases are shared with TRBD2. This CDR3 is built from 14 residues. The germline V gene encodes CDR1 LGHDT and CDR2 YNNKEL (reference sequence). The ends lost 8 bases at V and 1 base at J; junction bases unmatched: 0. This CDR3 reads CASGTSGGTDTQYF. The CDR3, as DNA: TGTGCCAGCGGGACTAGCGGGGGCACAGATACGCAGTATTTT.

This clone was picked up a small number of times. This chain connects TRBV2 to TRBJ1-1, with 8 bases identical to TRBD1. Germline V CDR1 and CDR2: SNHLY, FYNNEI. V lost 8 bases, J lost 5 bases, and 10 bases stayed unmatched. The CDR3 is made up of 14 amino acids. The CDR3 DNA is TGTGCCAGCGTAGTCGGACAGGGTATTACTGAAGCTTTCTTT. Its translation is CASVVGQGITEAFF. Filled out from reference TRBV2 and TRBJ1-1, the complete variable domain reads EPEVTQTPSHQVTQMGQEVILRCVPISNHLYFYWYRQILGQKVEFLVSFYNNEISEKSEIFDDQFSVERPDGSNFTLKIRSTKLEDSAMYFCASVVGQGITEAFFGQGTRLTVV.

The rearrangement links TRBV7-9 to TRBJ1-1; D uncertain. From germline, CDR1 is SEHNR and CDR2 FQNEAQ (reference sequence). V lost 5 bases to trimming and J lost 10 bases, with 23 bases between them. The CDR3 extends over 15 amino acids. The CDR3 DNA is TGTGCCAGCAGCCCAGTTGGGAGCCTACCCAAGGGAGCTTTCTTT. The encoded protein is CASSPVGSLPKGAFF.

The V and J genes are TRBV5-4 and TRBJ1-1; D perhaps matches TRBD1 (5 bases). Germline values: CDR1 SGHNT, CDR2 YYREEE (reference sequence). V gave up 4 bases and J gave up 4 bases, with 8 bases separating them. This CDR3 has 12 amino acids. CDR3 protein: CASSPQGTEAFF. The CDR3, as DNA: TGTGCCAGCAGCCCCCAGGGCACTGAAGCTTTCTTT.

This sequence joins TRBV19 and TRBJ1-5; possibly TRBD1 for D (5 bases). Germline V CDR1 and CDR2: LNHDA, SQIVND (reference sequence). This CDR3 has 19 amino acids. The ends were cut back, 1 base at V and 5 bases at J, with 24 bases in the middle. The CDR3 is CASSIAELLGVKTDQPQHF. Written as DNA, the CDR3 is TGTGCCAGTAGTATAGCTGAACTTTTGGGGGTGAAAACCGATCAGCCCCAGCATTTT.

The rearrangement links TRBV10-3 to TRBJ2-1; 9 positions match TRBD2. This CDR3 spans 16 amino acids. The germline gives CDR1 ENHRY, CDR2 SYGVKD. The junction had 8 bases not matched to a gene; V was cut back by 8 bases and J by 0 bases. The CDR3, as DNA: TGTGCCATCCAGGAGCGGGGGGCGAGCTCCTACAATGAGCAGTTCTTC. As protein: CAIQERGASSYNEQFF.

The V gene is TRBV7-9, the J gene TRBJ1-3; D remains ambiguous. Per the germline V gene, CDR1 is SEHNR and CDR2 is FQNEAQ (reference sequence). Trimming pared 5 bases from V and 0 bases from J, leaving 8 bases between. CDR3 length: 14 amino acids. The CDR3 DNA reads TGTGCCAGCAGCCCGACAAGCTCTGGAAACACCATATATTTT. Protein product: CASSPTSSGNTIYF.

The V gene is TRBV27, the J gene TRBJ2-5, with D perhaps assigned TRBD1 or TRBD2 (5 bases each). Germline V gene lookup returns CDR1 MNHEY and CDR2 SMNVEV (reference sequence). Deletions cut 5 bases from V and 2 bases from J, with 9 bases between. CDR3 length equals 13 residues. The DNA of the CDR3 is TGTGCCAGCAGTCGTGGGACGCAAGAGACCCAGTACTTC. Its translation: CASSRGTQETQYF.

The V call is TRBV5-4, the J call TRBJ2-7; TRBD1 matches at 7 bases. CDR1 is SGHNT and CDR2 is YYREEE in the germline V gene (reference sequence). Germline trimming cut 3 bases from V and 6 bases from J; bases unmatched to any gene: 6. The length of the CDR3 is 13 residues. The CDR3 coding sequence is TGTGCCAGCAGCTCCGCAGGGGGAAGCGAGCAGTACTTC. It codes for CASSSAGGSEQYF.

This chain joins TRBV4-1 and TRBJ1-1; the D gene is possibly TRBD1 (6 bases). The V end lost 4 bases, the J end lost 4 bases, and 13 bases lay between the germline ends. The germline CDR1 and CDR2 sequences are MGHRA and YSYEKL. This CDR3 has 14 amino acids. DNA of the CDR3: TGCGCCAGCAGCCTAGTTACAGGGCTCACTGAAGCTTTCTTT. This gives the protein CASSLVTGLTEAFF.

This chain joins TRBV7-8 and TRBJ2-7; 7 bases fit TRBD1. The CDR3 runs 13 residues. Germline assignment: CDR1 SGHVS and CDR2 FQNEAQ. The V segment lost 5 bases and the J segment 3 bases; nucleotides outside the gene matches: 4. The CDR3 DNA follows: TGTGCCAGCAGCAATTGGGACAGCTACGAGCAGTACTTC. This encodes CASSNWDSYEQYF.

The chain links TRBV13 to TRBJ1-2, with no clear D. Germline lookup yields CDR1 PRHDT and CDR2 FYEKMQ (reference sequence). The CDR3 runs to 16 residues. V was pared by 3 bases and J by 3 bases, with 17 bases between. Written as DNA, the CDR3 is TGTGCCAGCAGCTTCCCCACCTCGGGCCCAGACTATGGCTACACCTTC. This gives the protein CASSFPTSGPDYGYTF.

V usage is TRBV11-2 and J usage is TRBJ1-2; D call uncertain. There are 15 residues in the CDR3. Germline V lookup: CDR1 SGHAT, CDR2 FQNNGV. V was shortened by 0 bases and J by 3 bases, with 11 bases between the two germline ends. The CDR3 coding sequence is TGTGCCAGCAGCTTAGATCGGCCGCAGGACTATGGCTACACCTTC. The encoded protein is CASSLDRPQDYGYTF.

The chain couples TRBV10-3 to TRBJ1-6, with TRBD1 matching over 7 bases. This CDR3 has 13 amino acids. Germline V gives CDR1 ENHRY, CDR2 SYGVKD. The ends lost 7 bases at V and 6 bases at J; junction bases unmatched: 3. The CDR3 DNA reads TGTGCCATCACCGGGACAGTTAATTCACCCCTCCACTTT. As protein: CAITGTVNSPLHF.

The J gene is TRBJ1-3, the V gene TRBV18; D is possibly TRBD1 (5 bases). Trimming pared 5 bases from V and 1 base from J, leaving 18 bases between. CDR3 size: 17 residues. Per germline, CDR1 KGHSH and CDR2 LQKENI. The CDR3 bases are TGTGCCAGCTCAACCCAGGACCGGAGGGGATCTGGAAACACCATATATTTT. Amino acids: CASSTQDRRGSGNTIYF.

J is TRBJ1-5 and V is TRBV6-5, with 7 bases identical to TRBD1. Germline lookup yields CDR1 MNHEY and CDR2 SVGAGI. Trimming removed 2 bases from V and 6 bases from J; junction bases left unmatched: 7. The CDR3 totals 15 residues. CDR3 nucleotide sequence: TGTGCCAGCAGTTACGGCAGGGGGGGGATTCAGCCCCAGCATTTT. Translated: CASSYGRGGIQPQHF.